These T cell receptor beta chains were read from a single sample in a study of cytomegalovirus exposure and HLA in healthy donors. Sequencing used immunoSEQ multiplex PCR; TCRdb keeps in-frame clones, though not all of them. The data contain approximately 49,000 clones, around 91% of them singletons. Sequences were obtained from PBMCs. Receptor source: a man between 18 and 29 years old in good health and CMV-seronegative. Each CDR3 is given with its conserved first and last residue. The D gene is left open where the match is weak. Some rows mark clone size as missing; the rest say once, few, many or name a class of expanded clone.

CDR3nt: TGTGCCAGCAGCTTAGATTTGAACAGCCAAGAGACCCAGTACTTC
CDR3aa: CASSLDLNSQETQYF
j_gene: TRBJ2-5
abundance: .
d_gene: .
v_gene: TRBV11-2

CDR3nt: TGTGCCAGCAGGGGGCCAGGAGTAGCGGGAGACTCCTACAATGAGCAGTTCTTC
CDR3aa: CASRGPGVAGDSYNEQFF
j_gene: TRBJ2-1
abundance: .
d_gene: TRBD2
v_gene: TRBV27

CDR3nt: TGTGCCAGCACGAGGACTAGCGGGAGGGAAGAGACCCAGTACTTC
CDR3aa: CASTRTSGREETQYF
j_gene: TRBJ2-5
abundance: once
d_gene: TRBD2
v_gene: TRBV2

CDR3nt: TGTGCCAGCAGTTTGGGGACAGGGTTCAATGAAAAACTGTTTTTT
CDR3aa: CASSLGTGFNEKLFF
j_gene: TRBJ1-4
abundance: .
d_gene: TRBD1
v_gene: TRBV28

CDR3nt: TGTGCCAGCCCATCAAACATGGCTGGCGAGCAGTACTTC
CDR3aa: CASPSNMAGEQYF
j_gene: TRBJ2-7
abundance: .
d_gene: .
v_gene: TRBV18

CDR3nt: TGTGCCAGCAGAAGCCGACAGGGAGACACCGGGGAGCTGTTTTTT
CDR3aa: CASRSRQGDTGELFF
j_gene: TRBJ2-2
abundance: .
d_gene: TRBD1
v_gene: TRBV6-6

CDR3nt: TGTGCCAGCAGCTTAGCGGCCCACCCACCCGGGGAGCTGTTTTTT
CDR3aa: CASSLAAHPPGELFF
j_gene: TRBJ2-2
abundance: .
d_gene: .
v_gene: TRBV11-1

CDR3nt: TGTGCCAGCAGCCCCCGGGGTAGCGGGAGCCACGAGCAGTACTTC
CDR3aa: CASSPRGSGSHEQYF
j_gene: TRBJ2-7
abundance: .
d_gene: TRBD2
v_gene: TRBV9

CDR3nt: TGTGCCAGCAGCGCTAGCGGGAACACCGGGGAGCTGTTTTTT
CDR3aa: CASSASGNTGELFF
j_gene: TRBJ2-2
abundance: .
d_gene: TRBD2
v_gene: TRBV9

CDR3nt: TGTGCCAGCAGCTCTAGGAACAATGGCTACACCTTC
CDR3aa: CASSSRNNGYTF
j_gene: TRBJ1-2
abundance: .
d_gene: .
v_gene: TRBV13

CDR3nt: TGTGCCAGCAGCCTGGAGTACTCCTACGAGCAGTACTTC
CDR3aa: CASSLEYSYEQYF
j_gene: TRBJ2-7
abundance: .
d_gene: .
v_gene: TRBV28

CDR3nt: TGCGCCAGCAGCCTTATGGGACTTTGGAGTAATCAGCCCCAGCATTTT
CDR3aa: CASSLMGLWSNQPQHF
j_gene: TRBJ1-5
abundance: .
d_gene: .
v_gene: TRBV5-1

CDR3nt: TGTGCCAGCAGTTGGGGGGGAGGGGGGAGCTCCTACGAGCAGTACTTC
CDR3aa: CASSWGGGGSSYEQYF
j_gene: TRBJ2-7
abundance: .
d_gene: .
v_gene: TRBV28

CDR3nt: TGCGCCAGCAGCCTGACACGGATAGAGAACACCGGGGAGCTGTTTTTT
CDR3aa: CASSLTRIENTGELFF
j_gene: TRBJ2-2
abundance: .
d_gene: .
v_gene: TRBV5-1

CDR3nt: TGCGCCAGCAGCTGGACAGGCTCCTACGAGCAGTACTTC
CDR3aa: CASSWTGSYEQYF
j_gene: TRBJ2-7
abundance: .
d_gene: TRBD1
v_gene: TRBV5-1

CDR3nt: TGCGCCAGCAGCTTACGTAAGGGGCCCTACGAGCAGTACTTC
CDR3aa: CASSLRKGPYEQYF
j_gene: TRBJ2-7
abundance: .
d_gene: .
v_gene: TRBV5-1

CDR3nt: TGTGCCAGTAAGGGGGCTAGCGGGAGAGGCTATGAGCAGTTCTTC
CDR3aa: CASKGASGRGYEQFF
j_gene: TRBJ2-1
abundance: .
d_gene: TRBD2
v_gene: TRBV19

CDR3nt: TGTGCCAGCAGTGATGAGGCGGGTTACACCGGGGAGCTGTTTTTT
CDR3aa: CASSDEAGYTGELFF
j_gene: TRBJ2-2
abundance: once
d_gene: .
v_gene: TRBV2

CDR3nt: TGTGCCAGCAGCTTGAATGGCCTAGGACAGCCCCAGCATTTT
CDR3aa: CASSLNGLGQPQHF
j_gene: TRBJ1-5
abundance: .
d_gene: .
v_gene: TRBV5-5

CDR3nt: TGTGCCACCCGGGACAGGTACTACGAGCAGTACTTC
CDR3aa: CATRDRYYEQYF
j_gene: TRBJ2-7
abundance: .
d_gene: TRBD1
v_gene: TRBV10-3

CDR3nt: TGTGCCAGCAGTGATTATCCCAGGGTTAGCAATCAGCCCCAGCATTTT
CDR3aa: CASSDYPRVSNQPQHF
j_gene: TRBJ1-5
abundance: .
d_gene: .
v_gene: TRBV2

CDR3nt: TGTGCCAGCAGCGCGGGACTAGCGGGAGCCTTCGGGGAGACCCAGTACTTC
CDR3aa: CASSAGLAGAFGETQYF
j_gene: TRBJ2-5
abundance: .
d_gene: TRBD2
v_gene: TRBV7-8

CDR3nt: TGTGCCAGCAGTGAATCGGGACAGGGCATGAACACTGAAGCTTTCTTT
CDR3aa: CASSESGQGMNTEAFF
j_gene: TRBJ1-1
abundance: .
d_gene: TRBD1
v_gene: TRBV25-1

CDR3nt: TGTGCCAGCAGGGGACTAGCGGTCTACAATGAGCAGTTCTTC
CDR3aa: CASRGLAVYNEQFF
j_gene: TRBJ2-1
abundance: .
d_gene: TRBD2
v_gene: TRBV25-1

CDR3nt: TGTGCCAGCAGCGACTTGGGACAGAGGACCTATGGCTACACCTTC
CDR3aa: CASSDLGQRTYGYTF
j_gene: TRBJ1-2
abundance: few
d_gene: TRBD1
v_gene: TRBV7-9

CDR3nt: TGTGCCAGCAGCCCGGGACAGGGAGGTAATGAGCAGTTCTTC
CDR3aa: CASSPGQGGNEQFF
j_gene: TRBJ2-1
abundance: .
d_gene: TRBD1
v_gene: TRBV6-4

CDR3nt: TGTGCCAGCAGTAGGGTCCGGAGGGCAGAACTAAATGAAAAACTGTTTTTT
CDR3aa: CASSRVRRAELNEKLFF
j_gene: TRBJ1-4
abundance: .
d_gene: .
v_gene: TRBV7-6

CDR3nt: TGCGCCAGCAGCTTACTAGCATCGGGGGAGCTGTTTTTT
CDR3aa: CASSLLASGELFF
j_gene: TRBJ2-2
abundance: .
d_gene: .
v_gene: TRBV5-1

CDR3nt: TGTGCCAGCAGTTCGAGGAGGGATTCCTACGAGCAGTACTTC
CDR3aa: CASSSRRDSYEQYF
j_gene: TRBJ2-7
abundance: .
d_gene: .
v_gene: TRBV27

CDR3nt: TGTGCCAGTAGAGAACGACGACTGACAGGGGTTGAAGCTTTCTTT
CDR3aa: CASRERRLTGVEAFF
j_gene: TRBJ1-1
abundance: .
d_gene: TRBD1
v_gene: TRBV19

CDR3nt: TGCAGCGTCGCGGGGGGAGAGGGCACAGATACGCAGTATTTT
CDR3aa: CSVAGGEGTDTQYF
j_gene: TRBJ2-3
abundance: .
d_gene: TRBD2
v_gene: TRBV29-1

CDR3nt: TGTGCCAGCAGCTTAGGGTTTGCGGGTACCGGGGAGCTGTTTTTT
CDR3aa: CASSLGFAGTGELFF
j_gene: TRBJ2-2
abundance: .
d_gene: .
v_gene: TRBV7-9

CDR3nt: TGTGCCAGCAGCCCCGGGACAGCCTTCTATGGCTACACCTTC
CDR3aa: CASSPGTAFYGYTF
j_gene: TRBJ1-2
abundance: .
d_gene: TRBD1
v_gene: TRBV6-5

CDR3nt: TGTGCCAGCAGGTCCGGGACTAGACGCACAGATACGCAGTATTTT
CDR3aa: CASRSGTRRTDTQYF
j_gene: TRBJ2-3
abundance: .
d_gene: TRBD2
v_gene: TRBV2

CDR3nt: TGTGCCAGCAGTTTTTTATCAGCGGCTAGCACAGATACGCAGTATTTT
CDR3aa: CASSFLSAASTDTQYF
j_gene: TRBJ2-3
abundance: .
d_gene: .
v_gene: TRBV28

CDR3nt: TGCGCCAGCAGCCAAGATATCGAGTCTACGCAGTATTTT
CDR3aa: CASSQDIESTQYF
j_gene: TRBJ2-3
abundance: .
d_gene: .
v_gene: TRBV4-1

CDR3nt: TGTGCCAGCAGCTTAGGGCAGGGCTATGGCTACACCTTC
CDR3aa: CASSLGQGYGYTF
j_gene: TRBJ1-2
abundance: .
d_gene: .
v_gene: TRBV7-9

CDR3nt: TGTGCCAGCAGTGAGGGGGAGGGGTTCGATCAGCCCCAGCATTTT
CDR3aa: CASSEGEGFDQPQHF
j_gene: TRBJ1-5
abundance: .
d_gene: .
v_gene: TRBV6-4

CDR3nt: TGTGCCAGCAGCTTTCCGGCTGGGGCCAACGTCCTGACTTTC
CDR3aa: CASSFPAGANVLTF
j_gene: TRBJ2-6
abundance: once
d_gene: .
v_gene: TRBV11-3

CDR3nt: TGTGCCAGCAGTTACTCGACGGGGTTGGAGGAGACCCAGTACTTC
CDR3aa: CASSYSTGLEETQYF
j_gene: TRBJ2-5
abundance: .
d_gene: .
v_gene: TRBV6-6

CDR3nt: TGTGCCATCAGTTCCGGGACTAGCGGGGATACGCAGTATTTT
CDR3aa: CAISSGTSGDTQYF
j_gene: TRBJ2-3
abundance: .
d_gene: TRBD2
v_gene: TRBV10-3